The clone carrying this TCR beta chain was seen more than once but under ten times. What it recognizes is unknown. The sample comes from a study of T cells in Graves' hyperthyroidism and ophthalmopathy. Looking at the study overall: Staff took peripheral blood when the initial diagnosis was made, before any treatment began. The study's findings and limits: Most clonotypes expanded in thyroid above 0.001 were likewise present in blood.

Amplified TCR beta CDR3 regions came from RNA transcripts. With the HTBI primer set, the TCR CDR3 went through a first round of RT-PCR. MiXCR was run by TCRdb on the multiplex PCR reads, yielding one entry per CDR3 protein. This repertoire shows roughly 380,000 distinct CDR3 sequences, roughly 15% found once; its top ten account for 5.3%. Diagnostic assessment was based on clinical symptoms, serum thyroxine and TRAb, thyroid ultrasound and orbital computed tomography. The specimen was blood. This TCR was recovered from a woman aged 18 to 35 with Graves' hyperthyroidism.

DNA for the CDR3: TGTGCCAGCAGCCGCCTCACAGGGGTACGGTCCGGAAACACCATATATTTT. Its protein is CASSRLTGVRSGNTIYF. The V call is TRBV28, the J call TRBJ1-3, with 7 bases matching TRBD1. V lost 6 bases, J lost 4 bases, and 15 bases stayed unmatched. The CDR3 runs 17 residues. Germline V gene sequence: CDR1 MDHEN, CDR2 SYDVKM.